The 17 T cell receptor beta chains in this list originate from one sample, sequenced in a study of Ad26.COV2.S vaccination and SARS-CoV-2 variants. Assay: immunoSEQ multiplex PCR; the TCRdb copy retains only in-frame clones and omits some. This sample has some 340,000 clones, with 86% found just once. Indicated treatment: around 19 received Ad26.COV2.S at low or high dose, single or two shots; roughly five received placebo; per-sample allocation not given. At day 63 after the first vaccine or placebo injection, samples were drawn. The sample in question was peripheral blood, obtained in a trial of Ad26.COV2.S vaccine versus placebo. These receptors all stem from a person between 18 and 60 years old who received the Ad26.COV2.S COVID-19 vaccine or a placebo.

The gene calls are TRBV6-2 or TRBV6-3 and TRBJ1-6, with 8 bases lining up with TRBD1. The CDR3 length is 16 residues. J was trimmed by 7 bases and V by 2 bases; bases with no gene match: 7. Germline CDR1 MNHEY, CDR2 SVGEGT. The CDR3 coding sequence is TGTGCCAGCAGTTACGGTCGGACAGGGACCAATTCACCCCTCCACTTT. The encoded protein is CASSYGRTGTNSPLHF.

This clone was observed a few times. This chain connects TRBV14 to TRBJ1-1; 8 nucleotides agree with TRBD1. Germline trimming cut 4 bases from V and 7 bases from J; bases unmatched to any gene: 5. This CDR3 is built from 13 residues. Germline CDR1 and CDR2: SGHDN and FVKESK. DNA of the CDR3: TGTGCCAGCAGCCCGCAGGGGGCCCTTGAAGCTTTCTTT. Protein sequence: CASSPQGALEAFF.

The genes are TRBV30 and TRBJ1-1, with D possibly matching TRBD1 (5 bases). Germline CDR1 reads GTSNPN; CDR2 reads SVGIG (reference sequence). The CDR3 is 12 residues long. V lost 2 bases, J lost 8 bases, and 12 bases lay in between. The chain's CDR3 is CAWSRGPPEAFF. The CDR3 DNA reads TGTGCCTGGAGTAGGGGTCCCCCCGAAGCTTTCTTT.

The chain uses TRBV7-9 and TRBJ1-6; D uncertain. Germline V lookup: CDR1 SEHNR, CDR2 FQNEAQ (reference sequence). CDR3 length: 17 amino acids. The V gene lost 0 bases and the J gene lost 7 bases, with 16 bases spanning the gap. CDR3 protein: CASSLALTESLNSPLHF. In DNA form, the CDR3 reads TGTGCCAGCAGCTTAGCGCTCACAGAGTCCCTGAATTCACCCCTCCACTTT. Filled out from reference TRBV7-9 and TRBJ1-6, the complete variable domain reads DTGVSQNPRHKITKRGQNVTFRCDPISEHNRLYWYRQTLGQGPEFLTYFQNEAQLEKSRLLSDRFSAERPKGSFSTLEIQRTEQGDSAMYLCASSLALTESLNSPLHFGNGTRLTVT.

In its sample, this clone was seen once. This chain joins TRBV20-1 and TRBJ2-1, with D hard to call. The germline V gene has CDR1 DFQATT and CDR2 SNEGSKA (reference sequence). V lost 3 bases to trimming and J lost 4 bases, with 13 bases between them. The CDR3 contains 14 residues. The CDR3 spells CSASALGRYNEQFF. CDR3 coding DNA: TGCAGTGCTAGTGCCCTAGGTCGGTACAATGAGCAGTTCTTC.

The chain employs TRBV4-1 and TRBJ1-1; D gene ambiguous. Germline assignment: CDR1 MGHRA and CDR2 YSYEKL. The CDR3 runs 14 residues. With 1 base removed from V and 1 base from J, the gap between germline ends came to 7 bases. The CDR3 reads CASSQGGRNTEAFF. The CDR3 coding sequence is TGCGCCAGCAGCCAAGGTGGAAGGAACACTGAAGCTTTCTTT.

The chain recombines TRBV19 with TRBJ1-6, with a weak D call TRBD1 (5 bases). V lost 8 bases to trimming and J lost 5 bases, with 10 bases between them. The V gene's germline CDR1 is LNHDA and CDR2 SQIVND (reference sequence). This CDR3 has 13 amino acids. The CDR3: CASATVHNSPLHF. In DNA form, the CDR3 reads TGTGCCAGTGCGACAGTCCATAATTCACCCCTCCACTTT.

This chain joins TRBV10-3 and TRBJ2-3; either TRBD1 or TRBD2 may fit D (5 bases each). The CDR3 totals 15 residues. Germline CDR1 reads ENHRY; CDR2 reads SYGVKD. The germline V and J ends were trimmed by 5 bases and 1 base, with 13 bases remaining between them. CDR3 DNA sequence: TGTGCCATCAGTACCGGGACCTCAGGCACAGATACGCAGTATTTT. Its translation: CAISTGTSGTDTQYF.

This chain connects TRBV3-1 (or the pseudogene TRBV3-2) to TRBJ1-3, with unresolved D. Trimming pared 0 bases from V and 0 bases from J, leaving 9 bases between. CDR1 and CDR2 from the germline V gene are LGHDT and YNNKEL (reference sequence). The CDR3 contains 16 residues. CDR3 in DNA: TGTGCCAGCAGCCAAGAAGTCCGGAGCTCTGGAAACACCATATATTTT. As protein: CASSQEVRSSGNTIYF.

This sequence joins TRBV18 and TRBJ1-2; maybe TRBD1 (6 bases). V was trimmed by 3 bases and J by 4 bases, leaving 18 bases between them. The CDR3 is 16 residues long. Germline loops: CDR1 KGHSH, CDR2 LQKENI. CDR3 in amino acids: CASSPGDTSALYGYTF. The CDR3 DNA follows: TGTGCCAGCTCACCCGGGGACACTTCCGCGCTCTATGGCTACACCTTC.

V gene TRBV11-2 combines with J gene TRBJ1-5; D call uncertain. Looked up from germline, CDR1 is SGHAT and CDR2 is FQNNGV. This CDR3 has 15 residues. Trimming removed 2 bases at V and 0 bases at J, with 8 bases between. The CDR3 nucleotides are TGTGCCAGCAGCTTACAGGACGCTAGCAATCAGCCCCAGCATTTT. As protein: CASSLQDASNQPQHF.

The chain employs TRBV11-2 and TRBJ2-2; TRBD1 might be the D (6 bases). Germline-derived CDR1 and CDR2 are SGHAT and FQNNGV. This CDR3 region has 16 residues. Trimming cost V 2 bases and J 2 bases, with 12 bases left between them. CDR3 DNA: TGTGCCAGCAGCTTAAGGGCACAGGGAAACACCGGGGAGCTGTTTTTT. Amino acids: CASSLRAQGNTGELFF.

V is TRBV19 and J is TRBJ1-5; the D gene is possibly TRBD1 (5 bases). Trimming cost V 4 bases and J 0 bases, with 10 bases left between them. Per the germline V gene, CDR1 is LNHDA and CDR2 is SQIVND (reference sequence). This CDR3 has 15 residues. The chain's CDR3 is CASSTGTYSNQPQHF. CDR3 DNA sequence: TGTGCCAGTAGTACCGGGACCTATAGCAATCAGCCCCAGCATTTT.

The chain joins TRBV30 to TRBJ2-5, with 9 nucleotides matching TRBD1. In germline, CDR1 is GTSNPN, CDR2 SVGIG (reference sequence). This CDR3 region has 13 residues. Losses at the gene ends were 5 bases for V and 6 bases for J; bases not matched to a gene: 7. The DNA of the CDR3 is TGTGCCTGGGGCGGACAGGGGAGTCAGACCCAGTACTTC. Residues: CAWGGQGSQTQYF. The whole variable domain, filled in from reference TRBV30 and TRBJ2-5, reads SQTIHQWPATLVQPVGSPLSLECTVEGTSNPNLYWYRQAAGRGLQLLFYSVGIGQISSEVPQNLSASRPQDRQFILSSKKLLLSDSGFYLCAWGGQGSQTQYFGPGTRLLVL.

The CDR3 nucleotides read TGTGCCACCGAGGATCCGGGGACCTACGAGCAGTACTTC. It translates to CATEDPGTYEQYF. The chain recombines TRBV28 with TRBJ2-7; D possibly corresponds to TRBD2 (5 bases). In germline, CDR1 is MDHEN, CDR2 SYDVKM. Between the trimmed V and J ends, which lost 10 bases and 2 bases, there was a span of 15 bases. CDR3 size: 13 residues. The full variable domain, its missing parts supplied by reference TRBV28 and TRBJ2-7, is DVKVTQSSRYLVKRTGEKVFLECVQDMDHENMFWYRQDPGLGLRLIYFSYDVKMKEKGDIPEGYSVSREKKERFSLILESASTNQTSMYLCATEDPGTYEQYFGPGTRLTVT.

CDR3 DNA: TGTGCCACCAGCAGAGATGTCCAGGGATCCTACGAGCAGTACTTC. This encodes CATSRDVQGSYEQYF. V gene TRBV15 combines with J gene TRBJ2-7; possible D gene TRBD1, 5 bases. Germline CDR1 LNHNV, CDR2 YYDKDF (reference sequence). V lost 0 bases, J lost 1 base, and 10 bases lay in between. This CDR3 comprises 15 residues.

J is TRBJ2-7 and V is TRBV7-2; TRBD1 matches 9 bases. Germline assignment: CDR1 SGHTA and CDR2 FQGNSA. With 3 bases clipped from V and 4 bases from J, the junction kept 4 bases outside the gene matches. The CDR3 is made up of 14 amino acids. The CDR3 sequence is CASSFGTGSYEQYF. In DNA, the CDR3 is TGTGCCAGCAGCTTTGGGACAGGGAGTTACGAGCAGTACTTC. Supplemented by reference TRBV7-2 and TRBJ2-7, the full variable domain reads GAGVSQSPSNKVTEKGKDVELRCDPISGHTALYWYRQSLGQGLEFLIYFQGNSAPDKSGLPSDRFSAERTGGSVSTLTIQRTQQEDSAVYLCASSFGTGSYEQYFGPGTRLTVT.